Listed below are T cell receptor beta chains from one sample, sequenced in a study of low-dose radiotherapy and immunotherapy resistance in tumors. MiXCR was run by TCRdb on the reads, yielding one entry per CDR3 protein. The table shows around 90,000 distinct CDR3 sequences, with about 19% occurring only once. This specimen was PBMCs, taken before treatment. The receptors were gathered from a male donor with prostate cancer. CDR3s include the opening cysteine and the closing phenylalanine or tryptophan. Fields, in order: V gene, J gene, D gene, clone size, CDR3 DNA, CDR3 protein. D genes are given only for firm matches. The listing skips clone size in some rows; elsewhere it reads once, few, many or a size class.

>TRBV6-5|TRBJ1-6|TRBD1|few
TGTGCCAGCAGTTACGTTGCCGGACAGGACCACTATAATTCACCCCTCCACTTT
CASSYVAGQDHYNSPLHF
>TRBV14|TRBJ1-2|NA|many
TGTGCCAGCAGCTTGAAAAGGGACTATGGCTACACCTTC
CASSLKRDYGYTF
>TRBV28|TRBJ1-3|NA|many
TGTGCCAGCAGTTCAAGACAGTCTGGAAACACCATATATTTT
CASSSRQSGNTIYF
>TRBV14|TRBJ2-1|NA|many
TGTGCCAGCAGCCAAGAAGACCGTTACAATGAGCAGTTCTTC
CASSQEDRYNEQFF
>TRBV28|TRBJ2-1|NA|many
TGTGCCAGCAGTTTATACACAGGGTTTGGGGAGAAAGGTAATGAGCAGTTCTTC
CASSLYTGFGEKGNEQFF
>TRBV5-4|TRBJ2-5|NA|NA
TGTGCCAGCAACTTGGGGGGGCCCTTAGCGGCATCCTACAATGAGCAGTACTTC
CASNLGGPLAASYNEQYF
>TRBV5-1|TRBJ1-5|TRBD1|many
TGCGCCAGCAGCTATTTAACAACAGGGGTGAATCAGCCCCAGCATTTT
CASSYLTTGVNQPQHF
>TRBV30|TRBJ2-1|TRBD2|many
TGTGCCTGGAGAGCCGGACTAGGTGCCTACAATGAGCAGTTCTTC
CAWRAGLGAYNEQFF
>TRBV7-2|TRBJ2-3|TRBD2|many
TGTGCCAGCAGCTTAGGGACTAGCGCAGATACGCAGTATTTT
CASSLGTSADTQYF
>TRBV10-3|TRBJ1-6|NA|many
TGTGCCATCAGTGACGGGGGCCCCGTGCCCCTCCACTTT
CAISDGGPVPLHF
>TRBV6-5|TRBJ1-1|NA|many
TGTGCCAGCAGTCGAGGGACCGACACTGAAGCTTTCTTT
CASSRGTDTEAFF
>TRBV11-2|TRBJ1-5|NA|many
TGTGCCAGCAGCCCTCGGGGGGTTGGCAATCAGCCCCAGCATTTT
CASSPRGVGNQPQHF
>TRBV3-1|TRBJ1-5|NA|many
TGTGCCAGCAGCCAACCAGATTCCCCGGGTCAGCCCCAGCATTTT
CASSQPDSPGQPQHF
>TRBV27|TRBJ2-5|TRBD2|NA
TGTGCCAGCGCACTAGCGAGTCAAGAGACCCAGTACTTC
CASALASQETQYF
>TRBV29-1|TRBJ2-5|TRBD2|many
TGCAGCGCCCGACGGGCTAGCGGGGAGACCCAGTACTTC
CSARRASGETQYF
>TRBV5-1|TRBJ2-2|TRBD1|NA
TGCGCCAGCAGCTCGGGGACAGCCGCGAACACCGGGGAGCTGTTTTTT
CASSSGTAANTGELFF
>TRBV19|TRBJ1-5|NA|many
TGTGCCAGTAGTGGCACTGACGGAGGGGTCGTTCAGCCCCAGCATTTT
CASSGTDGGVVQPQHF
>TRBV7-9|TRBJ2-7|NA|many
TGTGCCAGCAGCTCATCGGGAGATTCGTCTTACGAGCAGTACTTC
CASSSSGDSSYEQYF
>TRBV11-3|TRBJ2-7|TRBD1|many
TGTGCCAGCAGCCCCCGACAGGGCTCCCACGAGCAGTACTTC
CASSPRQGSHEQYF
>TRBV4-3|TRBJ1-2|NA|few
TGCGCCAGCAGCCAAGAGTTCTACAGTGCATATGGCTACACCTTC
CASSQEFYSAYGYTF
>TRBV4-2|TRBJ2-7|TRBD2|large
TGTGCCAGCAGCCAAGAGACTAGCGGGGGGGCCTACGAGCAGTACTTC
CASSQETSGGAYEQYF
>TRBV28|TRBJ2-1|TRBD1|many
TGTGCCAGCAGTCTACTGGGGACAGGGTTGAATGAGCAGTTCTTC
CASSLLGTGLNEQFF
>TRBV9|TRBJ2-3|NA|many
TGTGCCAGCAGCGTAGAGGTAATGGGGGGGCCGGCAGATACGCAGTATTTT
CASSVEVMGGPADTQYF
>TRBV2|TRBJ2-7|TRBD2|many
TGTGCCAGCAGTTCCTTAGCGGGGGGGGACTACGAGCAGTACTTC
CASSSLAGGDYEQYF
>TRBV28|TRBJ2-2|NA|many
TGTGCCAGCACCACCAAGGGGGGGACAGTGTTGGCCGGGGAGCTGTTTTTT
CASTTKGGTVLAGELFF
>TRBV7-8|TRBJ1-2|NA|many
TGTGCCAGCAGCCCAGTAGGGGGCTATGGCTACACCTTC
CASSPVGGYGYTF
>TRBV5-4|TRBJ2-2|TRBD2|NA
TGTGCCAGCAGCCCTTGGGCTAGCGGGAACACCGGGGAGCTGTTTTTT
CASSPWASGNTGELFF
>TRBV30|TRBJ1-2|NA|NA
TGTGCCTGTCCCACGGGGGCTGGCTATGGCTACACCTTC
CACPTGAGYGYTF
>TRBV30|TRBJ2-7|TRBD2|NA
TGTGCCTGGAGTGAACTAGCGGGAGGGAAAACCTACGAGCAGTACTTC
CAWSELAGGKTYEQYF
>TRBV19|TRBJ1-2|TRBD1|NA
TGTGCCAGTAGTATGGGGTGGGGACAGCAAGGAATGAACTATGGCTACACCTTC
CASSMGWGQQGMNYGYTF
>TRBV19|TRBJ2-7|NA|many
TGTGCCAGTAGTGACCGTCAGGTCTACGAGCAGTACTTC
CASSDRQVYEQYF
>TRBV5-6|TRBJ2-5|NA|NA
TGTGCCAGCAGCCCTCGACGGGTGCCAGGTTCCCAGTACTTC
CASSPRRVPGSQYF
>TRBV12-3/TRBV12-4|TRBJ2-5|TRBD1|many
TGTGCCAGCACCCTGGGGACAGGGAGAGAGACCCAGTACTTC
CASTLGTGRETQYF
>TRBV20-1|TRBJ2-5|TRBD1|many
TGCAGTGCTAGAACAGGGGCTCAAGAGACCCAGTACTTC
CSARTGAQETQYF
>TRBV19|TRBJ1-5|TRBD1|many
TGTGCCAGTAGTGCGGCAGGGGGCCGCCGCCAGCCCCAGCATTTT
CASSAAGGRRQPQHF
>TRBV12-3/TRBV12-4|TRBJ2-7|TRBD1|many
TGTGCCAGCAGTTTCCGACAGGGGGCCTACGAGCAGTACTTC
CASSFRQGAYEQYF